A single sample gave rise to the 21 T cell receptor beta chains below, sequenced in a study of blood T cell repertoires in COVID-19. Assay: immunoSEQ multiplex PCR; the TCRdb copy retains only in-frame clones and omits some. This table holds about 100,000 clones, 85% to 95% found once. Sequenced: peripheral blood. Receptors were obtained from a man aged 50 to 59 with active COVID-19.

The rearrangement links TRBV11-1 to TRBJ1-6; no definite D call. V was trimmed by 5 bases and J by 5 bases, leaving 13 bases between them. This CDR3 is built from 15 residues. The germline gives CDR1 SGHAT, CDR2 FQDESV (reference sequence). The CDR3 sequence is CASSRRVDHNSPLHF. As DNA, the CDR3 is TGTGCCAGCAGCCGGAGGGTGGACCATAATTCACCCCTCCACTTT.

The chain links TRBV5-4 to TRBJ2-7, with D possibly being TRBD1 (6 bases). The V end was cut by 1 base, the J end by 7 bases, with 12 bases between. This CDR3 is built from 13 residues. CDR1 is SGHNT, CDR2 YYREEE, per germline (reference sequence). CDR3 in DNA: TGTGCCAGCAGCTTGCCAGGGGCTGGTGAGCAGTACTTC. The encoded protein is CASSLPGAGEQYF.

This clone showed up just once. The rearrangement joins TRBV13 to TRBJ2-3; weak D call: TRBD2 (5 bases). In germline, CDR1 is PRHDT, CDR2 FYEKMQ (reference sequence). Between the trimmed V and J ends, which lost 4 bases and 3 bases, there was a span of 8 bases. CDR3 size: 13 residues. The CDR3 region is CASSSGMTDTQYF. The CDR3 DNA reads TGTGCCAGCAGCTCGGGGATGACAGATACGCAGTATTTT.

This chain uses TRBV6-4 with TRBJ2-3; 13 bases align to TRBD2. J lost 4 bases, V lost 6 bases, and 7 bases had no gene match. This CDR3 is built from 16 residues. Germline V gives CDR1 MRHNA, CDR2 SNTAGT. This CDR3 is CASSRTSGSFSDTQYF. The CDR3 region has the DNA TGTGCCAGCAGCAGGACTAGCGGGAGTTTTTCAGATACGCAGTATTTT.

The V gene is TRBV3-1 (or the pseudogene TRBV3-2), the J gene TRBJ1-3, with TRBD1 identical over 7 bases. The germline gives CDR1 LGHDT, CDR2 YNNKEL (reference sequence). The CDR3 spans 16 residues. With V trimmed by 4 bases and J by 0 bases, 6 bases remained unmatched. CDR3 protein: CASSRMGQSSGNTIYF. CDR3 nucleotides: TGTGCCAGCAGCCGGATGGGACAGAGCTCTGGAAACACCATATATTTT.

Of note for this clone: Relative to the germline gene, one junction end is altered; a read error may explain this. This chain links TRBV12-3 or TRBV12-4 with TRBJ1-2; possibly TRBD1 for D (6 bases). The CDR3 runs 12 residues. The CDR3 nucleotides read TGTGCCAGCAGTTTAGCGAGACAGGCCCCCATCTTC. Protein sequence: CASSLARQAPIF.

The chain employs TRBV19 and TRBJ1-1, with TRBD1 as a possible D gene (6 bases). In germline, CDR1 is LNHDA, CDR2 SQIVND (reference sequence). V dropped 7 bases and J dropped 8 bases, with 17 bases sitting between them. The CDR3 totals 13 residues. As DNA, the CDR3 is TGTGCCAGTAACCCCGGTGGGGGCCGGGAAGCTTTCTTT. It is translated as CASNPGGGREAFF.

V usage is TRBV28 and J usage is TRBJ1-3; no reliable D call. Germline V gene lookup returns CDR1 MDHEN and CDR2 SYDVKM. The CDR3 runs to 14 residues. The V gene lost 2 bases and the J gene lost 6 bases, with 11 bases spanning the gap. CDR3 region: CASSLPRRLNTIYF. The CDR3 nucleotides read TGTGCCAGCAGTTTACCCCGGAGGTTAAACACCATATATTTT.

V and J are TRBV4-2 and TRBJ1-1; no clear D gene. Germline V lookup: CDR1 LGHNA, CDR2 YNFKEQ. This CDR3 is built from 14 residues. V shed 4 bases and J shed 0 bases, with 9 bases lying between them. The CDR3 DNA is TGTGCCAGCAGCCTATCAGAATTGAACACTGAAGCTTTCTTT. Residues: CASSLSELNTEAFF.

V is TRBV5-1 and J is TRBJ1-3; D is perhaps TRBD1 (5 bases). Germline CDR1 SGHRS, CDR2 YFSETQ. The CDR3 is 14 residues long. V was cut by 0 bases and J by 5 bases, with 9 bases left in between. CDR3 sequence (DNA): TGCGCCAGCAGCTTGGACGGGGGAAGAAACACCATATATTTT. As protein: CASSLDGGRNTIYF.

V and J are TRBV4-2 and TRBJ1-2; no clear D gene. Germline V gene lookup returns CDR1 LGHNA and CDR2 YNFKEQ. V was cut by 4 bases and J by 7 bases, with 19 bases left in between. This CDR3 has 15 amino acids. CDR3 amino acids: CASSPLAGIMAGYTF. CDR3 DNA: TGTGCCAGCAGCCCCCTCGCGGGGATTATGGCTGGCTACACCTTC.

The chain combines TRBV20-1 with TRBJ1-3, with D possibly being TRBD1 (6 bases). Germline V lookup: CDR1 DFQATT, CDR2 SNEGSKA (reference sequence). The V gene lost 6 bases and the J gene lost 9 bases, with 12 bases spanning the gap. CDR3 length: 11 residues. CDR3 residues: CSAGQRGTIYF. CDR3 DNA: TGCAGTGCCGGACAGAGGGGCACCATATATTTT.

This rearrangement joins TRBV6-5 to TRBJ1-2; D may be TRBD1 (6 bases). Germline-derived CDR1 and CDR2 are MNHEY and SVGAGI. This CDR3 comprises 13 residues. V shed 6 bases and J shed 6 bases, with 14 bases lying between them. CDR3 region: CASSKTGRDGYTF. CDR3 nucleotide sequence: TGTGCCAGCAGCAAAACAGGGCGAGATGGCTACACCTTC.

J is TRBJ2-7 and V is TRBV5-4, with D uncertain. Trimming cost V 0 bases and J 6 bases, with 10 bases left between them. The CDR3 is made up of 13 amino acids. The germline gives CDR1 SGHNT, CDR2 YYREEE (reference sequence). DNA of the CDR3: TGTGCCAGCAGCTTGGGACTTTCGAGCGAGCAGTACTTC. It is translated as CASSLGLSSEQYF.

This sequence joins TRBV28 and TRBJ2-6, with 9 bases lining up with TRBD1. J lost 1 base, V lost 5 bases, and 9 bases had no gene match. The CDR3 extends over 18 amino acids. Germline CDR1 MDHEN, CDR2 SYDVKM. The CDR3 spells CASSPYRGRESGANVLTF. CDR3 nucleotide sequence: TGTGCCAGCAGTCCCTACAGGGGGCGCGAGTCTGGGGCCAACGTCCTGACTTTC. The full variable domain, rest sourced from reference TRBV28 and TRBJ2-6, is DVKVTQSSRYLVKRTGEKVFLECVQDMDHENMFWYRQDPGLGLRLIYFSYDVKMKEKGDIPEGYSVSREKKERFSLILESASTNQTSMYLCASSPYRGRESGANVLTFGAGSRLTVL.

The rearrangement links TRBV5-1 to TRBJ1-6; possible D gene TRBD1, 5 bases. V lost 0 bases, J lost 10 bases, and 11 bases lay in between. Per the germline V gene, CDR1 is SGHRS and CDR2 is YFSETQ. This CDR3 has 14 residues. CDR3 nucleotides: TGCGCCAGCAGCTTGGCCGGGGGGAGCTCACCCCTCCACTTT. This encodes CASSLAGGSSPLHF.

The V and J genes are TRBV7-2 and TRBJ2-1, with TRBD2 matching 10 bases. Per the germline V gene, CDR1 is SGHTA and CDR2 is FQGNSA. Trimming cost V 3 bases and J 10 bases; bases outside gene matches: 6. The CDR3 is 14 residues long. CDR3 bases: TGTGCCAGCAGCTTGCTAGCGGGAGTGTGGGAGCAGTTCTTC. Encoded protein: CASSLLAGVWEQFF.

This sequence joins TRBV10-2 and TRBJ1-5; D is ambiguous. Trimming removed 6 bases from V and 0 bases from J, with 6 bases in between. CDR1 and CDR2 (germline): WSHSY, SAAADI. The CDR3 sequence is 13 residues long. This chain's CDR3 is CASRAASNQPQHF. CDR3 in DNA: TGCGCCAGCAGGGCGGCTAGCAATCAGCCCCAGCATTTT.

The V call is TRBV5-5, the J call TRBJ1-1, with TRBD1 matching 7 bases. V shed 4 bases and J 0 bases; nucleotides not matched to a gene: 6. The germline V gene encodes CDR1 SGHKS and CDR2 YYEKEE (reference sequence). The CDR3 is 15 residues long. This CDR3 is CASSRDRALNTEAFF. DNA of the CDR3: TGTGCCAGCAGCCGAGACAGGGCCTTGAACACTGAAGCTTTCTTT. The variable domain in full, with the rest retrieved from reference TRBV5-5 and TRBJ1-1, is DAGVTQSPTHLIKTRGQQVTLRCSPISGHKSVSWYQQVLGQGPQFIFQYYEKEERGRGNFPDRFSARQFPNYSSELNVNALLLGDSALYLCASSRDRALNTEAFFGQGTRLTVV.

The chain employs TRBV18 and TRBJ2-3; 7 nucleotides align to TRBD2. CDR1 KGHSH and CDR2 LQKENI come from the germline V gene. CDR3 size: 15 residues. V dropped 5 bases and J dropped 2; count of bases not matched to a gene: 7. CDR3 amino acids: CASSSAGTTTDTQYF. The CDR3 DNA reads as TGTGCCAGCTCATCGGCCGGGACTACCACAGATACGCAGTATTTT.

The J gene is TRBJ2-1, the V gene TRBV5-1; D uncertain. The ends were cut back, 0 bases at V and 7 bases at J, with 17 bases in the middle. CDR1 and CDR2 (germline): SGHRS, YFSETQ. The CDR3 is 16 amino acids. The CDR3 DNA reads TGCGCCAGCAGCTTGGCGCAGGCCCCAGAACCGAATGAGCAGTTCTTC. It encodes CASSLAQAPEPNEQFF.